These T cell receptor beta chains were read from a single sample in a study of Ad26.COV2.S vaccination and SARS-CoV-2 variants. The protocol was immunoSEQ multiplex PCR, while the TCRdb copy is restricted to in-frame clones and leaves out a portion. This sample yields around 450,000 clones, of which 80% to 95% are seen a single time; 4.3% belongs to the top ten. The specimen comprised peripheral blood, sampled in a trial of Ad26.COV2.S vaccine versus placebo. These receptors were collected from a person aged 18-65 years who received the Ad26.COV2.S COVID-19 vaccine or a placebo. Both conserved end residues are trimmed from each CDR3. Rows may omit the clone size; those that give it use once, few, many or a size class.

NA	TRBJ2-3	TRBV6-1	ASSGETGTILDTQY
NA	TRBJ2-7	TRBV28	ASSISGTGVEQY
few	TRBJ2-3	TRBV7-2	ASSFGDTQY
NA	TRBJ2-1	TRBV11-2	ASSPSGRAGNEQF
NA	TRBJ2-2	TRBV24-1	ATSFLSTGELF
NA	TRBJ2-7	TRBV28	ASSSSIAGVGSYEQY
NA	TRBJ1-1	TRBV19	ASRGHLNTEAF
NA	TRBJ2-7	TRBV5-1	ASSLATPTYEQY
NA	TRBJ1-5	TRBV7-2	ASSFRPLPPQPQH
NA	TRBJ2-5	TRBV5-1	ASSLDPGDGRETQY
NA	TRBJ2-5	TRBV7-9	ASRTGTGGLETQY
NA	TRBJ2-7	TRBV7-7	ASSLSPGLGDEQY
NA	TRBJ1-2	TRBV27	ASSPWRARGGYT
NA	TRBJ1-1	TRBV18	ASSPPRVGSSEAF
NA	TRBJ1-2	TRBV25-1	ASSVAQGSYT
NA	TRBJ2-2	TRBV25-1	ASSTGTGIGELF
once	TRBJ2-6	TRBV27	ASSLKGANVLT
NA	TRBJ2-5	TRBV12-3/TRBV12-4	ASRTGPGETQY
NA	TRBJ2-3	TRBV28	ASSFSASGRSTDTQY
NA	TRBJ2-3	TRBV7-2	ASSSGGGTDTQY
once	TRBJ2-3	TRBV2	ATAQRLSTDTQY
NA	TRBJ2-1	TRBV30	AWSAGVSEKEQF
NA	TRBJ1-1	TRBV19	ASSWGGLSDTEAF
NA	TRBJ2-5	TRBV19	ASSIGATAQETQY
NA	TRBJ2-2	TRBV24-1	ALGQGYAGELF
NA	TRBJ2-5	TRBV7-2	ASSDRGLPKETQY
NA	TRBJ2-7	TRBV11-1	ASSFSTGDYEQY
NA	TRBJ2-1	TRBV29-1	SVALGSGGGNEQF
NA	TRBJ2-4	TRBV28	ASSLIPTGAKNIQY
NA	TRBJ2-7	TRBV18	ASSPIAGYEQY
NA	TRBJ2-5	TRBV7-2	ASSPSGAEETQY
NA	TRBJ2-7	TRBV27	ASSTGPSMEY